This TCR beta chain was sequenced during a study of beta chain features in type 1 diabetes. Expressed TCRB transcripts were sequenced because the entire RNA isolate underwent reverse transcription. TCRdb's copy holds only in-frame clones and misses some; the assay was immunoSEQ multiplex PCR. The data contain fewer than 550,000 clones, over 9.5% of them singletons. CDR3 size: 15 residues. This clone has just a few counts. Its specificity is unknown. On average, the one heparinised blood draw given by each donor was 90 to 150 mL. The study's findings and limits: Healthy donors had naive, central memory and Treg TCRB repertoires that appeared less similar than those seen among patients. Junctions at VDJ sites from type 1 diabetes patients had fewer insertions and more deletions. Among patients with Type 1 diabetes, TCRB CDR3s were moderately but significantly shorter in every one of the four CD4+ subsets.

The chain carries TRBV21-1 and TRBJ1-4. TRBV21-1 is listed as a pseudogene. Material: naive CD4+ T cells from blood. The clonotype comes from a woman in her late teens or twenties in good health. The CDR3 DNA follows: TGTGCCAGCAGCAAAGCGGTGAGACTTAATGAAAAACTGTTTTTT. Translating gives CASSKAVRLNEKLFF.